The 6 T cell receptor beta chains presented below share a single source sample, sequenced in a study of spatial heterogeneity in lung cancer (dated by TCRdb to between 2017 and 2020). Library preparation was by 5' RACE. This sample was sequenced with a NextSeq 500. TCRdb cleaned the public reads at Q25 with fastp, built clones with MiXCR and kept in-frame beta chains. Entries are consolidated by CDR3 protein sequence, retaining the most common genes and DNA. In all, the sample holds 20,000 to 25,000 distinct CDR3 sequences, and 2.8% of those were seen once. The ten most abundant clones make up 7.7% of the sample. What these receptors recognize is not known. General findings and caveats noted by the study authors: The tumor nonsynonymous mutation count correlated with the number of expanded intratumoral alpha and beta TCRs.

The sample's time point label is to be understood as: sample taken at primary tumor resection. Sequencing used lung tumor tissue, obtained at surgery. The receptors stem from a male donor with early-stage non-small cell lung cancer.

In this sample, this clonotype turned up many times. J is TRBJ2-7 and V is TRBV27; 12 bases are shared with TRBD2. CDR3 length equals 21 residues. Germline V CDR1 and CDR2: MNHEY, SMNVEV (reference sequence). Trimming cost V 1 base and J 5 bases; bases outside gene matches: 21. In DNA form, the CDR3 reads TGTGCCAGCAGTTTATTCGGAGATTTCGGGACTAGCGGGTTTGTAGGAAACGAGCAGTACTTC. This encodes CASSLFGDFGTSGFVGNEQYF.

At least ten counts were recorded for this clonotype. V gene TRBV18 combines with J gene TRBJ1-5, with 7 bases lining up with TRBD1. The CDR3 spans 13 residues. The V gene end was trimmed by 5 bases and the J gene end by 5 bases; junction bases not matched to a gene: 3. Germline CDR1 reads KGHSH; CDR2 reads LQKENI. The CDR3 DNA sequence: TGTGCCAGCTCATCTGGACAGGATCAGCCCCAGCATTTT. As protein: CASSSGQDQPQHF.

This clonotype was counted ten times or more. The chain joins TRBV27 to TRBJ1-6, with D perhaps matching TRBD1 (5 bases). The CDR3 consists of 15 residues. Germline V gene data show CDR1 as MNHEY and CDR2 as SMNVEV (reference sequence). V was clipped by 2 bases and J by 5 bases, with 10 bases between them. CDR3 protein: CASSLQGVDNSPLHF. CDR3 coding DNA: TGTGCCAGCAGTTTACAAGGGGTTGATAATTCACCCCTCCACTTT.

This clonotype has ten or more counts. The chain is built from TRBV7-8 and TRBJ2-3; D gene unclear. The germline V gene has CDR1 SGHVS and CDR2 FQNEAQ. This CDR3 comprises 12 residues. With 5 bases removed from V and 0 bases from J, the gap between germline ends came to 3 bases. The CDR3 sequence: CASSKSTDTQYF. Written as DNA, the CDR3 is TGTGCCAGCAGCAAAAGCACAGATACGCAGTATTTT.

This clonotype occurred many times. This chain links TRBV12-3 or TRBV12-4 with TRBJ1-1; D might be TRBD1 (6 bases). V lost 5 bases and J lost 4, with 11 bases in between. This CDR3 spans 13 amino acids. The CDR3 is CASSLQGITEAFF. CDR3 in DNA: TGTGCCAGCAGTCTTCAGGGGATCACTGAAGCTTTCTTT.

This clonotype was seen repeatedly, ten times or more. The genes are TRBV7-9 and TRBJ1-2, with 7 positions matching TRBD1. The CDR3 extends over 14 amino acids. Germline assignment: CDR1 SEHNR and CDR2 FQNEAQ (reference sequence). Trimming removed 5 bases from V and 8 bases from J; junction bases left unmatched: 11. The CDR3 loop reads CASSHSGGGDGYTF. CDR3 bases: TGTGCCAGCAGCCACTCAGGAGGGGGCGACGGCTACACCTTC.